This T cell receptor beta chain was recovered during a study of T cells in Graves' hyperthyroidism and ophthalmopathy (dated by TCRdb to between 2019 and 2020). About the study as a whole: Peripheral blood was sampled at the time of initial diagnosis, prior to any treatment. Once sampling was done, hyperthyroidism patients were given methimazole at a starting dose of 30 mg daily, whereas ophthalmopathy patients were given high-dose intravenous methylprednisolone. Prospective prediction of ophthalmopathy was tested in an independent validation cohort consisting of roughly 19 hyperthyroidism patients and 15 or so patients who later progressed to ophthalmopathy. The roughly 100 discovery patients were randomly split 7:3 into training and test sets. A discovery cohort of 95 to 100 patients, about 43 with Graves' ophthalmopathy and 57 with stable Graves' hyperthyroidism, was used to find distinguishing TCR V-J signatures. In addition, the study compared T-cell repertoires in thyroid tissue and in blood from roughly 6 Graves' hyperthyroidism patients. The paper describes TCR Vbeta CDR3 sequencing of some 130 peripheral blood samples, made up of fewer than 50 ophthalmopathy patients, roughly 75 hyperthyroidism patients and roughly 17 progressor patients.

The TCR beta CDR3 regions were amplified from the RNA transcripts. A first-round RT-PCR of the TCR CDR3 used the HTBI primer set with the Qiagen OneStep RT-PCR kit. Libraries were constructed in a second round of multiplex PCR, after which size selection and purification were carried out. Paired-end sequencing of the libraries was performed with 100 bp reads on an Illumina HiSeq2000. The authors' analysis ran thus. Raw data were processed with SOAPnuke, discarding reads with adapters, uncalled bases, mean Phred below 15, or no exact constant-primer or identifier match. COPE v1.2.5 was used to merge the high-quality paired reads, and each unique nucleotide sequence was defined as a clonotype. Clonotypes were aligned to IMGT TRBV, TRBD and TRBJ reference segments using MiTCR v1.1. Analysis was restricted to V-J combinations with a frequency above 0.0001, which covered about 99% of repertoires. The TCS score was defined as the ratio of F50 (clonal expansion) to E x V (chaos), calculated using BLOSUM62-based TCRdist between CDR3 peptides within each V-J. Welch's t-statistics and random forest reduced roughly 530 V-J features to about 13, which were used in a naive Bayes classifier (R e1071). TCRdb trimmed the raw reads at Q25, called clones with MiXCR and kept productive beta chains. Rows matching on CDR3 protein sequence are summarized as one entry with the most common DNA and genes. The V and J calls reflect TCRdb's pipeline rather than the authors' work. The sample table records 350,000 to 400,000 distinct CDR3 sequences; roughly 13% of these occur just once. About 11% of the sample goes to the ten largest clones.

Graves' hyperthyroidism was defined as stable when no progression to ophthalmopathy occurred over 18 months of follow-up. The hyperthyroidism patients were between 18 and 65 years old and newly diagnosed, with a disease duration of less than 2 months. Patients with uncontrolled infections, other autoimmune diseases, pregnancy or lactation were excluded. Diagnoses relied on clinical symptoms, serum thyroxine and TRAb, thyroid ultrasound and orbital computed tomography. PBMCs were isolated from about 10 ml of fresh peripheral blood by Ficoll-Paque density gradient centrifugation. Total RNA was extracted with Trizol reagent, and quality was checked on an Agilent 2100 Bioanalyzer. For this chain, trimming is 2 bases at the V end and 7 bases at the J end, and the number of junction bases without a gene match is 6. The germline V gene supplies CDR1 SGHTS and CDR2 YDEGEE. From the cysteine through the phenylalanine, the CDR3 covers 16 amino acids. The entry retains the CDR3 DNA only, 48 bases that are in frame from base 1.

This clonotype was observed a few times. The target of this receptor is not known. The sample holds no much larger clone one base away, and base qualities are not on file. Overall study outcomes, separate from this receptor: A 13 V-J signature model separated ophthalmopathy from stable hyperthyroidism, with approximately 87% sensitivity and roughly 81% specificity in cross-validation and 80%/75% in testing. In validation, the model predicted progression to ophthalmopathy with approximately 70% sensitivity and approximately 72% specificity, a median of 6.5 months before onset. Most expanded thyroid clonotypes (frequency above 0.001) were also detected in blood, suggesting blood repertoires may reflect thyroid immune responses. Sample size was not statistically predetermined, and blinding of investigators to group allocation was not performed.

The sequence was collected from a woman aged 60-75 years with Graves' hyperthyroidism. The rearranged segments are TRBV5-8 and TRBJ2-2; 12 nucleotides in the junction match TRBD2. The sequencing input was blood. The CDR3 has the sequence CASSLPSGRAVGELFF. DNA sequence: TGTGCCAGCAGCTTACCTAGCGGGAGGGCCGTCGGGGAGCTGTTTTTT.